This T cell receptor (beta chain) was recovered during a study of T cells after yellow fever vaccination. Production of TCR cDNA was by 5'RACE template switching, which also added a universal primer site and UMIs. TCRdb fed the 5' RACE reads into MiXCR, producing one record per CDR3 protein. Of about 220,000 distinct CDR3 sequences in the sample, roughly 3.3% were seen once. This clonotype was counted ten times or more. Germline CDR1 is SGHRS and CDR2 is YFSETQ. The V gene end was trimmed by 4 bases and the J gene end by 2 bases; junction bases not matched to a gene: 5. This CDR3 contains 14 residues.

This rearrangement joins TRBV5-1 to TRBJ1-1, with TRBD1 identical over 7 bases. Here the sequenced sample was CD4+ T cells sorted from PBMCs, taken 10 days after the yellow fever booster vaccination. This TCR was sampled from a man aged 18 to 29 who received the YFV17D yellow fever vaccine. The CDR3 reads CASSGQVTNTEAFF. The CDR3 DNA sequence: TGCGCCAGCAGCGGACAGGTTACAAACACTGAAGCTTTCTTT.